This paragraph covers one TCR beta chain sequence. As yet, its antigen is unknown. The data belong to a study of post-analysis software for immune sequencing data. As for the study in general: Recorded subtypes: relapsing-remitting, secondary progressive, progressive-relapsing; some patients unannotated.

TCR beta libraries were prepared from cDNA with unique molecular identifiers. TCRdb independently ran MiXCR on the PCR reads; one entry per CDR3 protein. Of 820,000 or so distinct CDR3 sequences in the sample, approximately 53% were seen once. The study's findings and limits: Multiple sclerosis was associated with a significant reduction in normalized Chao1 diversity relative to controls. There were roughly 5 TRBV segments more frequent in patients than controls, and TRBV5-6, TRBV5-1 and TRBV20-1 were among them. F measure clustering grouped samples strongly by preparation batch.

The trim removed 4 bases at V and 3 bases at J, leaving 2 bases unmatched. The length of the CDR3 is 16 residues. In germline, CDR1 is SGHAT, CDR2 FQNNGV. Sequenced sample: blood. This receptor was obtained from a girl aged 10-17 years with multiple sclerosis. The J gene is TRBJ2-5, the V gene TRBV11-2; 16 nucleotides line up with TRBD2. CDR3: CASSSGTSGREETQYF. For the CDR3, the DNA is TGTGCCAGCAGCTCCGGGACTAGCGGGAGGGAAGAGACCCAGTACTTC.